The following is a T cell receptor beta chain sequence with its context. This sample was included in a study of T cells in women clearing cervical HPV infection. Whole-study context: Donors had HPV16-related CIN3 or worse; 2 had invasive cancer. No precancer developed; the control's incident HPV16 infection cleared within 12 months. Case blood was drawn when the lesion was first found; control blood after infection became undetectable.

Profiled with immunoSEQ multiplex PCR; TCRdb holds only in-frame clones, not every one. This sample contains tens of thousands of clones. The clonotype originates from a woman aged 18 to 75 with a cervical HPV16 infection that either progressed to CIN3+ or cleared (not recorded which). Sequenced input: blood buffy coat.

The DNA read from the CDR3 is TGTGCCAGCAGTGGACGACAAGGGTCCGGGGAG. Amino acids: CASSGRQGSGE. The whole CDR3 protein is CASSGRQGSGELFF. The genes are TRBV6-1 and TRBJ2-2, with D unclear. The read is 3 residues too short to cover the CDR3 end, so that end is filled in from the germline J gene. CDR3 size: 14 residues. Deletions cut 4 bases from V and 6 bases from J, with 12 bases between. Germline V gene sequence: CDR1 MNHNS, CDR2 SASEGT.